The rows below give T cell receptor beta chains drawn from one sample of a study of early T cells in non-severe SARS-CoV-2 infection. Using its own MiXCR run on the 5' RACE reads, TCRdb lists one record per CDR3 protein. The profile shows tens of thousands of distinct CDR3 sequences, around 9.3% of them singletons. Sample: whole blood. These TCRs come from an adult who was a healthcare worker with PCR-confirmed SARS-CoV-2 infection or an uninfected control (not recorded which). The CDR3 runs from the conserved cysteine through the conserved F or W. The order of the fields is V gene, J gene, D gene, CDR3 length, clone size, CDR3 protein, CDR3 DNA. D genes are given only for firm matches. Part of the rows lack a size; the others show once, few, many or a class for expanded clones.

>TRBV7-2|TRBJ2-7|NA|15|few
CASSRGGGYSYEQYF
TGTGCCAGCAGCAGGGGCGGCGGGTACTCCTACGAGCAGTACTTC
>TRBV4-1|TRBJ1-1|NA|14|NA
CASSPPLRDTEAFF
TGCGCCAGCAGCCCGCCTTTACGGGACACTGAAGCTTTCTTT
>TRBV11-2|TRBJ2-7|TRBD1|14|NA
CASSLGQPESEQYF
TGTGCCAGCAGCTTGGGACAGCCCGAGAGCGAGCAGTACTTC
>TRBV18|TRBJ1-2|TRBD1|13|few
CASSPTGGDGYTF
TGTGCCAGCTCACCAACAGGGGGTGATGGCTACACCTTC
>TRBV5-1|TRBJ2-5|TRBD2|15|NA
CASSLPAGVGETQYF
TGCGCCAGCAGCTTACCAGCGGGAGTGGGAGAGACCCAGTACTTC
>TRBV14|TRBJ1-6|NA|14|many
CASSPALYNSPLHF
TGTGCCAGCAGCCCGGCCTTATATAATTCACCCCTCCACTTT
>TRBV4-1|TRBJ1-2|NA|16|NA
CASSQEWPGLSYGYTF
TGCGCCAGCAGCCAAGAGTGGCCAGGGCTATCCTATGGCTACACCTTC
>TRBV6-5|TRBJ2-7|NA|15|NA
CASSYSTVTSYEQYF
TGTGCCAGCAGTTACTCGACTGTAACCTCCTACGAGCAGTACTTC
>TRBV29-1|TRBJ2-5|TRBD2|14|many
CSVGGLAPQETQYF
TGCAGCGTTGGAGGACTAGCCCCGCAAGAGACCCAGTACTTC
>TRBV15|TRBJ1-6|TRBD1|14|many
CATSRRDRNSPLHF
TGTGCCACCAGCCGCCGGGACAGGAATTCACCCCTCCACTTT
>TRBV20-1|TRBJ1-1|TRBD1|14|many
CSARKTGGLTEAFF
TGCAGTGCTAGAAAGACAGGGGGGTTGACTGAAGCTTTCTTT
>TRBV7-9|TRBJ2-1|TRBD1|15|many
CASTPPGQGAHEQFF
TGTGCCAGTACCCCACCGGGACAGGGGGCCCATGAGCAGTTCTTC
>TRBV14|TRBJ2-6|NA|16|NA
CASSQAPGTGANVLTF
TGTGCCAGCAGCCAAGCTCCTGGGACCGGGGCCAACGTCCTGACTTTC
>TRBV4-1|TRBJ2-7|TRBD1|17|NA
CASSQRDTGGGGYEQYF
TGCGCCAGCAGCCAGAGGGATACAGGGGGTGGAGGCTACGAGCAGTACTTC
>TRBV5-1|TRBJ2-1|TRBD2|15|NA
CASSLIGTSGNEQFF
TGCGCCAGCAGCTTGATTGGGACTAGTGGAAATGAGCAGTTCTTC
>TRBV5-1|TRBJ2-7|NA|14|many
CASSVGRGGDEQYF
TGCGCCAGCAGCGTTGGACGGGGCGGCGACGAGCAGTACTTC
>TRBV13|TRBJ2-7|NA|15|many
CASSPLFGALGEQYF
TGTGCCAGCAGCCCCCTCTTCGGTGCCCTAGGGGAGCAGTACTTC
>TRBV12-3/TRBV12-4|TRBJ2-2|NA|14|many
CASSLRENTGELFF
TGTGCCAGCAGTTTGCGGGAGAACACCGGGGAGCTGTTTTTT
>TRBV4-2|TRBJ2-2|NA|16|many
CASSQEIGANTGELFF
TGTGCCAGCAGCCAAGAGATAGGGGCGAACACCGGGGAGCTGTTTTTT
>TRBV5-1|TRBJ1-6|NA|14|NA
CASSLTGFDSPLHF
TGCGCCAGCAGCTTGACAGGGTTTGATTCACCCCTCCACTTT
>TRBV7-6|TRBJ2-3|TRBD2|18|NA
CASSPRVAGATGGDTQYF
TGTGCCAGCAGCCCCAGAGTAGCGGGGGCCACGGGGGGAGATACGCAGTATTTT
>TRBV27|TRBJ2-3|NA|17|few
CASRTFERGAGADTQYF
TGTGCCAGCAGAACCTTTGAGAGAGGCGCGGGCGCAGATACGCAGTATTTT
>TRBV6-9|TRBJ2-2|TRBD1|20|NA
CASSYTPGQGLPPLSGELFF
TGTGCCAGCAGTTATACTCCGGGACAGGGACTCCCCCCGTTGTCCGGGGAGCTGTTTTTT
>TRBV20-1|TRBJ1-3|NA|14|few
CSARVGSSGNTIYF
TGCAGTGCTAGAGTAGGCAGCTCTGGAAACACCATATATTTT
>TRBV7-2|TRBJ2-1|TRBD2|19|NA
CASSFESVAGGPVYNEQFF
TGTGCCAGCAGCTTTGAGTCGGTAGCGGGAGGGCCGGTTTACAATGAGCAGTTCTTC
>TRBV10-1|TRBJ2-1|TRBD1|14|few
CASRSGTAYNEQFF
TGCGCCAGCAGGTCCGGGACAGCCTACAATGAGCAGTTCTTC
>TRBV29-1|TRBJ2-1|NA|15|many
CSVIRSSSSYNEQFF
TGCAGCGTTATAAGGTCTTCTAGCTCCTACAATGAGCAGTTCTTC
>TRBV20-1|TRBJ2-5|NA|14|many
CSARGQTPKETQYF
TGCAGTGCTAGAGGTCAGACTCCAAAGGAAACCCAGTACTTC
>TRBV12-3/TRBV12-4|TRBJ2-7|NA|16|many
CASSAVYPPMRNEQYF
TGTGCCAGCAGCGCCGTTTACCCACCGATGAGGAACGAGCAGTACTTC
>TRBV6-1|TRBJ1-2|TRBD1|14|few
CASRRQGASRGYTF
TGTGCCAGCAGGAGACAGGGGGCTTCCCGTGGCTACACCTTC
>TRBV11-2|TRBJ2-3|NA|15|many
CASSPPIFSWDTQYF
TGTGCCAGCAGCCCTCCCATTTTTAGTTGGGATACGCAGTATTTT
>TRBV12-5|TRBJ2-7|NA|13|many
CASGQRNLYEQYF
TGTGCTAGTGGCCAGCGAAATCTCTACGAGCAGTACTTC
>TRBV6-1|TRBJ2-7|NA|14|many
CASSPAVEGWEQYF
TGTGCCAGCAGCCCCGCGGTGGAGGGATGGGAGCAGTACTTC
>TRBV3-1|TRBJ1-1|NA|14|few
CASSPQGQNTEAFF
TGTGCCAGCAGCCCACAGGGACAGAACACTGAAGCTTTCTTT
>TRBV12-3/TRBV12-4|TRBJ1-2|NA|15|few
CASSFFPPPSYGYTF
TGTGCCAGCAGTTTTTTCCCTCCACCCAGCTATGGCTACACCTTC
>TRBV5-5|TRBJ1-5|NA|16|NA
CASSPGSTIINQPQHF
TGTGCCAGCAGCCCGGGGTCGACTATTATCAATCAGCCCCAGCATTTT
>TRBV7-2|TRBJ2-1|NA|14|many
CASSLALATNEQFF
TGTGCCAGCAGCTTAGCCCTAGCCACCAATGAGCAGTTCTTC
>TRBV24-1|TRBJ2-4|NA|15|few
CATSDFGAGRNIQYF
TGTGCCACCAGTGATTTTGGTGCCGGGAGAAACATTCAGTACTTC
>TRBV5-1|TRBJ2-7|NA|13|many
CASSSVSGPEQYF
TGCGCCAGCAGCTCCGTATCAGGCCCCGAGCAGTACTTC
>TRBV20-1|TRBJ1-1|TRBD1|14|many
CSARGETGDTEAFF
TGCAGTGCTAGAGGTGAAACAGGGGACACTGAAGCTTTCTTT
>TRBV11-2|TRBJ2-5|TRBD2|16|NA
CASSPGTSGVQETQYF
TGTGCCAGCAGCCCCGGGACTAGCGGAGTGCAAGAGACCCAGTACTTC
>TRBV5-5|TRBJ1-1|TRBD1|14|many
CASTRTGWSTEAFF
TGTGCCAGCACCCGGACAGGGTGGAGCACTGAAGCTTTCTTT
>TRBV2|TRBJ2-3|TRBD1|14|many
CASSQQGSADTQYF
TGTGCCAGCAGTCAACAGGGGAGCGCAGATACGCAGTATTTT
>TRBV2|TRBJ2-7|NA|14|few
CASTKGTLEYEQYF
TGTGCCAGCACCAAAGGGACTTTAGAGTACGAGCAGTACTTC